The TCR beta chain described here comes from a study of glioma-infiltrating T cells after dendritic cell vaccination. Study summary: Dendritic cell vaccination trial patients had either newly diagnosed or recurrent glioblastoma.

Time point defined: after dendritic cell vaccination, including at tumor progression/relapse. Trimming took 5 bases from V and 5 from J; bases not matched to a gene: 11. The CDR3 covers 15 residues. CDR1 and CDR2 (germline): SGHRS, YFSETQ. This clone has a single count. TCRdb's copy holds only in-frame clones and misses some; the assay was immunoSEQ multiplex PCR. The sample carries roughly 60,000 clones, 85% to 90% recorded once. The receptor's source is a human donor with glioblastoma. The material was blood, obtained after dendritic cell vaccination. V usage is TRBV5-1 and J usage is TRBJ2-7; TRBD1 aligns across 9 bases. CDR3 sequence: CASRWTGTGSDEQYF. The CDR3 DNA reads as TGCGCCAGCAGATGGACCGGGACAGGGAGTGACGAGCAGTACTTC.